The present T cell receptor beta chain was sequenced within a study of regulatory T cells in long-lasting Graves disease. This CDR3 region has 13 residues. CDR1 MGHRA and CDR2 YSYEKL come from the germline V gene. Trimming cost V 4 bases and J 5 bases, with 9 bases left between them. This clonotype was seen at least ten times. Described time point: newly diagnosed GD, antithyroid drugs for less than 3 months. The TCR library used RNA extracted from PBMCs. The TCR beta library used iRepertoire HTBI primers with Arm-PCR amplification of CDR3. TCRdb itself ran the multiplex PCR reads through MiXCR, one entry per CDR3 protein. The table includes 560,000 or so distinct CDR3 sequences, 16% detected once. This same sample was also taken into another study, of T cells in Graves' hyperthyroidism and ophthalmopathy.

Sequenced here: peripheral blood mononuclear cells (PBMCs), sampled at new diagnosis, from a patient treated with antithyroid drugs. The clonotype originates from a man younger than 35 with Graves disease. The rearrangement joins TRBV4-1 to TRBJ1-5; D is unclear. The CDR3 protein is CASSPRMDQPQHF. The CDR3 DNA follows: TGCGCCAGCAGCCCTCGGATGGATCAGCCCCAGCATTTT.